What follows are 20 T cell receptor beta chains derived from one specimen sequenced in a study of CD8 T cells in Susac syndrome. An input of roughly 0.45 to 1 ug of RNA was subjected to reverse transcription using random hexamers. TCRdb re-called the immunoSEQ multiplex PCR reads through MiXCR, storing one row per CDR3 protein. The sample holds roughly 250,000 distinct CDR3 sequences, roughly 95% seen once. Sequencing was performed on CD4+ T cells from PBMCs. Receptors originate from a human donor with Susac syndrome.

The chain has TRBV7-9 and TRBJ2-3, with D unclear. The ends were cut back, 2 bases at V and 2 bases at J, with 8 bases in the middle. The length of the CDR3 is 14 residues. The germline gives CDR1 SEHNR, CDR2 FQNEAQ (reference sequence). In nucleotides, the CDR3 is TGTGCCAGCAGCTTACAACTCAACACAGATACGCAGTATTTT. As protein: CASSLQLNTDTQYF. The variable domain in full, completed from reference TRBV7-9 and TRBJ2-3, reads DTGVSQNPRHKITKRGQNVTFRCDPISEHNRLYWYRQTLGQGPEFLTYFQNEAQLEKSRLLSDRFSAERPKGSFSTLEIQRTEQGDSAMYLCASSLQLNTDTQYFGPGTRLTVL.

This clonotype has just one count. This chain connects TRBV6-6 to TRBJ1-5; no definite D call. Germline CDR1 reads MNHNY; CDR2 reads SVGAGI (reference sequence). The CDR3 runs to 14 residues. V lost 7 bases to trimming and J lost 3 bases, with 13 bases between them. CDR3 in amino acids: CASTRNPANQPQHF. For the CDR3, the DNA is TGTGCCAGCACTCGGAATCCGGCCAATCAGCCCCAGCATTTT.

This chain connects TRBV12-3 or TRBV12-4 to TRBJ2-5, with a possible D match to TRBD1 (6 bases). The CDR3 consists of 15 residues. V lost 1 base to trimming and J lost 2 bases, with 11 bases between them. This CDR3 reads CASSLDGQLQETQYF. The DNA of the CDR3 is TGTGCCAGCAGTTTAGACGGACAGCTTCAAGAGACCCAGTACTTC.

V gene TRBV29-1 combines with J gene TRBJ1-5, with 7 positions matching TRBD1. CDR1 SQVTM and CDR2 ANQGSEA come from the germline V gene. The CDR3 is 13 residues long. V lost 4 bases to trimming and J lost 4 bases; unmatched junction nucleotides: 4. The CDR3 region is CSVVQGNNQPQHF. CDR3 bases: TGCAGCGTTGTACAGGGGAATAATCAGCCCCAGCATTTT.

The chain combines TRBV5-4 with TRBJ2-7, with D perhaps TRBD2 (5 bases). Germline V gene data show CDR1 as SGHNT and CDR2 as YYREEE (reference sequence). The CDR3 totals 15 residues. V lost 0 bases and J lost 2, with 12 bases in between. The CDR3 loop reads CASSLAVTGTYEQYF. In DNA form, the CDR3 reads TGTGCCAGCAGCTTGGCAGTGACGGGGACCTACGAGCAGTACTTC.

V is TRBV7-9 and J is TRBJ2-5, with unresolved D. Between the trimmed V and J ends, which lost 5 bases and 2 bases, there was a span of 18 bases. The CDR3 length is 16 residues. Germline values: CDR1 SEHNR, CDR2 FQNEAQ (reference sequence). CDR3 sequence: CASSVVWNSLQETQYF. Written as DNA, the CDR3 is TGTGCCAGCAGCGTTGTGTGGAATTCACTACAAGAGACCCAGTACTTC.

This chain links TRBV9 with TRBJ2-1, with 8 bases identical to TRBD2. In germline, CDR1 is SGDLS, CDR2 YYNGEE. V trimming: 4 bases; J trimming: 3 bases; junction bases outside the gene matches: 6. The CDR3 totals 15 residues. The CDR3 sequence: CASSPGLALYNEQFF. CDR3 nucleotides: TGTGCCAGCAGCCCCGGACTAGCTCTCTACAATGAGCAGTTCTTC.

The chain joins TRBV5-1 to TRBJ1-2, with 12 bases aligning to TRBD1. Per germline, CDR1 SGHRS and CDR2 YFSETQ. The V and J ends lost 4 bases and 6 bases, in that order; junction bases with no gene match: 10. The length of the CDR3 is 16 residues. This CDR3 reads CASSTRGQGAANGYTF. The CDR3 DNA follows: TGCGCCAGCAGCACAAGGGGACAGGGGGCTGCTAATGGCTACACCTTC.

About this clonotype itself: The junction shows a germline mismatch at one end, possibly a read error. V usage is TRBV12-3 or TRBV12-4 and J usage is TRBJ1-1, with no clear D. The length of the CDR3 is 12 residues. CDR3 nucleotides: TGTGCCAGCAGTTTAGGGCAGCTTGAAGTTTTCTTT. Residues: CASSLGQLEVFF.

This sequence joins TRBV11-2 and TRBJ1-2; possibly TRBD1 for D (5 bases). The germline V gene encodes CDR1 SGHAT and CDR2 FQNNGV. V was cut by 3 bases and J by 6 bases, with 11 bases left in between. The CDR3 is made up of 13 amino acids. The CDR3 is CASSLGPLNGYTF. The CDR3 DNA follows: TGTGCCAGCAGCTTGGGGCCACTCAATGGCTACACCTTC.

The chain employs TRBV28 and TRBJ2-7; 8 bases agree with TRBD1. CDR3 length equals 15 residues. Germline CDR1 is MDHEN and CDR2 is SYDVKM. J was trimmed by 7 bases and V by 4 bases; bases with no gene match: 12. The CDR3 region has the DNA TGTGCCAGCAGTTCTGTCGGACAGGGTATGGGGGAGCAGTACTTC. Amino acid sequence: CASSSVGQGMGEQYF.

V is TRBV2 and J is TRBJ2-5; D uncertain. The CDR3 has 12 amino acids. Germline V gene data show CDR1 as SNHLY and CDR2 as FYNNEI. Trimming cost V 8 bases and J 2 bases, with 9 bases left between them. The CDR3 nucleotides read TGTGCCAGCCGCGGTCTTCAAGAGACCCAGTACTTC. It is translated as CASRGLQETQYF.

The rearrangement links TRBV19 to TRBJ2-1; 8 nucleotides match TRBD2. After removal of 9 bases from V and 6 bases from J, the junction contained 1 base not matched to a gene. Looked up from germline, CDR1 is LNHDA and CDR2 is SQIVND (reference sequence). The CDR3 has 11 residues. DNA for the CDR3: TGTGCCAGCCGGGAGGGCAATGAGCAGTTCTTC. This codes for CASREGNEQFF. Variable domain in full (rest from reference TRBV19 and TRBJ2-1): DGGITQSPKYLFRKEGQNVTLSCEQNLNHDAMYWYRQDPGQGLRLIYYSQIVNDFQKGDIAEGYSVSREKKESFPLTVTSAQKNPTAFYLCASREGNEQFFGPGTRLTVL.

This clonotype was recorded once. The rearrangement joins TRBV20-1 to TRBJ1-2, with D perhaps matching TRBD1 (5 bases). The germline V and J ends were trimmed by 8 bases and 8 bases, with 21 bases remaining between them. CDR1 and CDR2 from the germline V gene are DFQATT and SNEGSKA (reference sequence). CDR3 size: 13 residues. The CDR3 DNA follows: TGCAGTCATAGCCCCAGGGACCGGGTAGGCTACACCTTC. It is translated as CSHSPRDRVGYTF.

This chain joins TRBV29-1 and TRBJ2-2, with 10 positions matching TRBD1. V was clipped by 4 bases and J by 5 bases; unmatched bases: 4. This CDR3 has 14 residues. The V gene's germline CDR1 is SQVTM and CDR2 ANQGSEA. The CDR3 sequence: CSVGQGARTGELFF. DNA of the CDR3: TGCAGCGTTGGACAGGGGGCGCGAACCGGGGAGCTGTTTTTT.

This rearrangement joins TRBV3-1 to TRBJ2-4; 8 bases are a match to TRBD1. The germline CDR1 and CDR2 sequences are LGHDT and YNNKEL (reference sequence). The CDR3 length is 16 residues. V trimming: 3 bases; J trimming: 0 bases; junction bases outside the gene matches: 4. The CDR3 region has the DNA TGTGCCAGCAGCCAGACAGGGGCAGGAGCCAAAAACATTCAGTACTTC. Translation: CASSQTGAGAKNIQYF.

The V call is TRBV4-1, the J call TRBJ1-5, with 7 bases that match TRBD1. Germline V gene lookup returns CDR1 MGHRA and CDR2 YSYEKL. With 0 bases clipped from V and 2 bases from J, the junction kept 4 bases outside the gene matches. The CDR3 sequence is 16 residues long. The CDR3 DNA reads TGCGCCAGCAGCCAAGATGGCGGACAGGGCAATCAGCCCCAGCATTTT. It yields the protein CASSQDGGQGNQPQHF.

The rearrangement joins TRBV5-1 to TRBJ2-1; 8 bases are a match to TRBD2. Germline CDR1 reads SGHRS; CDR2 reads YFSETQ. The CDR3 length is 16 residues. V was clipped by 4 bases and J by 2 bases; unmatched bases: 8. The CDR3 DNA reads as TGCGCCAGCAGCACTACGAGCGGGAGTACCTACAATGAGCAGTTCTTC. This codes for CASSTTSGSTYNEQFF.

V and J are TRBV12-3 or TRBV12-4 and TRBJ2-3, with TRBD1 matching 11 bases. The CDR3 is 15 residues long. V was clipped by 6 bases and J by 5 bases; unmatched bases: 7. CDR3: CASRAMGTGGDTQYF. As DNA, the CDR3 is TGTGCCAGCAGGGCTATGGGGACAGGGGGAGATACGCAGTATTTT.

This rearrangement joins TRBV7-3 to TRBJ2-1; 7 positions match TRBD1. The V and J ends lost 5 bases and 3 bases, in that order; junction bases with no gene match: 10. The CDR3 loop spans 16 amino acids. Germline V gene data show CDR1 as SGHTA and CDR2 as FQGTGA. DNA of the CDR3: TGTGCCAGCAGCCGTGCAAGGGGACAGAACTACAATGAGCAGTTCTTC. Protein: CASSRARGQNYNEQFF.